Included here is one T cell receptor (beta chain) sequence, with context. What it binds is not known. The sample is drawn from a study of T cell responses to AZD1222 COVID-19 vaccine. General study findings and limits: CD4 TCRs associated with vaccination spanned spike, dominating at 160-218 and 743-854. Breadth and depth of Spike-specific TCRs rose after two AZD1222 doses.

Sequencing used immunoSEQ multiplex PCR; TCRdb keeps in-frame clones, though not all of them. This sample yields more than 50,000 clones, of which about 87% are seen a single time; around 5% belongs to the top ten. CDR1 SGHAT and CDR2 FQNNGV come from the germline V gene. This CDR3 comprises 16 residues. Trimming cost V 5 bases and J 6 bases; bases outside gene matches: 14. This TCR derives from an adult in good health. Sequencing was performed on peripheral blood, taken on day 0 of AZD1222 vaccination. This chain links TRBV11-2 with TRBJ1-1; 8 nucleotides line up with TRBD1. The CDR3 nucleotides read TGTGCCAGCAGCCGACATTTGGGACAGGTTGCGCCTGAAGCTTTCTTT. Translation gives CASSRHLGQVAPEAFF.